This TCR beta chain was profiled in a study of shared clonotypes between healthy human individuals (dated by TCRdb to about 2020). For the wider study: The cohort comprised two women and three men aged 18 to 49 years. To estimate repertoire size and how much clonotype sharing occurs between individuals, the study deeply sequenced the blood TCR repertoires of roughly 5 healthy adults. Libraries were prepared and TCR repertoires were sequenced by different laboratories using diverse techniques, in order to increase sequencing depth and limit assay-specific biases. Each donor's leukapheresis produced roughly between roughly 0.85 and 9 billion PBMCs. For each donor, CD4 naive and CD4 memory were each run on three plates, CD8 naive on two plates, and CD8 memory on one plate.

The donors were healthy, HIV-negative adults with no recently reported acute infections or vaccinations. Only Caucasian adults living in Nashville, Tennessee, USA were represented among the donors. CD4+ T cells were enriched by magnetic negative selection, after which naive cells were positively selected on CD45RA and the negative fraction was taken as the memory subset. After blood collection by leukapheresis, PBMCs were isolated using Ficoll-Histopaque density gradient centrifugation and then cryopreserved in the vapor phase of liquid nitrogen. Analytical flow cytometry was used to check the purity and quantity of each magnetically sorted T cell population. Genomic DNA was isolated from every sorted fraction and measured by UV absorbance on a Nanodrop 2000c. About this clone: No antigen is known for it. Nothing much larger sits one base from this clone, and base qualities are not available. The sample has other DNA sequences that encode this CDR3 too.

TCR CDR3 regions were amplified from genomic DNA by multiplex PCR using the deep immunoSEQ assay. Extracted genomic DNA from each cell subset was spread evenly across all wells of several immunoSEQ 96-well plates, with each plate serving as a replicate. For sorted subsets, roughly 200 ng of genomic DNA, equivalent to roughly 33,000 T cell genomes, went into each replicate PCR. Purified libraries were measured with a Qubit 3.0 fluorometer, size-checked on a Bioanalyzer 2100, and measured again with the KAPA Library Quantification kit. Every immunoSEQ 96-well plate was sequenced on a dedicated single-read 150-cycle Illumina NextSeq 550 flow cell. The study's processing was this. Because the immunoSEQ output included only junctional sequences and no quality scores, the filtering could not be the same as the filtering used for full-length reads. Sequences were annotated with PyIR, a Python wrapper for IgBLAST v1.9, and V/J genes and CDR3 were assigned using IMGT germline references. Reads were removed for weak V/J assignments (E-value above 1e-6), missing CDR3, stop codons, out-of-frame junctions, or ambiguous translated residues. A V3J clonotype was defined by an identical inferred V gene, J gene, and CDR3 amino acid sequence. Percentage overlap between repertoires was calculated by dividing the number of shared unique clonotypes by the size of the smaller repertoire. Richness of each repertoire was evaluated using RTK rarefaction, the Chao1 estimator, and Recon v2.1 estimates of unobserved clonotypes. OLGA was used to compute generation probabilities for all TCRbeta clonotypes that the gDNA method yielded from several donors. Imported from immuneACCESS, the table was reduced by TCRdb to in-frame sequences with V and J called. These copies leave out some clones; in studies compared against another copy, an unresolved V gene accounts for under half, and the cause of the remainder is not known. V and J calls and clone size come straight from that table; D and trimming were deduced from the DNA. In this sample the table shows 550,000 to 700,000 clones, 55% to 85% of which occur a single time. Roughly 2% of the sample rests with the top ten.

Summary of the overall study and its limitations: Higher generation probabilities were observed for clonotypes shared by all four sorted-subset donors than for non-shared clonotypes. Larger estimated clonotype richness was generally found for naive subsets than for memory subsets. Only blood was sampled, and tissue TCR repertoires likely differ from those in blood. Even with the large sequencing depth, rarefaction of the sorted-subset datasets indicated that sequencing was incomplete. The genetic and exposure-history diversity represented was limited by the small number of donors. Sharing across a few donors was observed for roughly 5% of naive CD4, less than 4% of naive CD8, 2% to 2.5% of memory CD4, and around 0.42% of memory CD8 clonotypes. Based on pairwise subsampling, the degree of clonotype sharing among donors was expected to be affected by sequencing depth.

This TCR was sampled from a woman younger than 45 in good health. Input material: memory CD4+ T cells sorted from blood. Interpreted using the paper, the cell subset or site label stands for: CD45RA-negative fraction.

This receptor carries the CDR3 CAERTAYEQYF. The DNA sequence is as follows: TGTGCCGAACGGACAGCCTACGAGCAGTACTTC. The rearranged chain carries TRBV7-2 and TRBJ2-7; the D region possibly corresponds to TRBD1 (6 bases align). The germline V gene encodes CDR1 SGHTA and CDR2 FQGNSA. Inclusive of the bounding cysteine and phenylalanine, the CDR3 is 11 residues long. The CDR3 DNA has 33 bases and is translated from base 1. V is reduced by 11 bases and J by 2 bases, leaving a spacing of 10 bases between them.